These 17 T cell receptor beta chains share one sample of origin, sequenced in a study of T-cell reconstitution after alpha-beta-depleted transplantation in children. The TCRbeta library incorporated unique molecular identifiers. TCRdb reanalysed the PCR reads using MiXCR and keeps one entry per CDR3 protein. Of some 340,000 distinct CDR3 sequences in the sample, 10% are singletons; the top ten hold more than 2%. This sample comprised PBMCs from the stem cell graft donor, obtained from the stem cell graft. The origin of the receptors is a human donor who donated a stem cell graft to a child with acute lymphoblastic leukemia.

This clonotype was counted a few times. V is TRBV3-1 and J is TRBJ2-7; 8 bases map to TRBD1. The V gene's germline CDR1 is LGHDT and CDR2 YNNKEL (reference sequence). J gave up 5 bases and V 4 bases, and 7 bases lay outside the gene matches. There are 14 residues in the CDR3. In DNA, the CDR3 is TGTGCCAGCAGCCGCCTGGCAGGGGGCGACGAGCAGTACTTC. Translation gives CASSRLAGGDEQYF.

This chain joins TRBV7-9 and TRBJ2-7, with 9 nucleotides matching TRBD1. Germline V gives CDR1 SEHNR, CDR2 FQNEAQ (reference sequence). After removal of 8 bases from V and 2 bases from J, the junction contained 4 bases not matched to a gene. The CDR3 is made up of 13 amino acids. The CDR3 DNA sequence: TGTGCCAGCGGCCGGGACAGGGCCTACGAGCAGTACTTC. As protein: CASGRDRAYEQYF.

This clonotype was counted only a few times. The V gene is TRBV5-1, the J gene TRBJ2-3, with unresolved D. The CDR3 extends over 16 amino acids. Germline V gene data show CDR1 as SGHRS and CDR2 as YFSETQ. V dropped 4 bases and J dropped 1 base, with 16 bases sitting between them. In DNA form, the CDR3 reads TGCGCCAGCAGCCCGCGAGCCGGGCCCGGCACAGATACGCAGTATTTT. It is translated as CASSPRAGPGTDTQYF.

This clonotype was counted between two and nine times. CDR3 protein: CASSSGLRQYTGELFF. CDR3 sequence (DNA): TGCGCCAGCAGCTCCGGCCTAAGACAGTACACCGGGGAGCTGTTTTTT. The gene calls are TRBV5-1 and TRBJ2-2, with D maybe TRBD1 (5 bases). CDR3 length equals 16 residues. V shed 3 bases and J shed 3 bases, with 15 bases lying between them. Per germline, CDR1 SGHRS and CDR2 YFSETQ.

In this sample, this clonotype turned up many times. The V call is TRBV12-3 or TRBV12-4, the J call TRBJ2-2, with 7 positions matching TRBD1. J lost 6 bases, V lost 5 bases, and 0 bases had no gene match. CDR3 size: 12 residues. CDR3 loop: CASSRGPGELFF. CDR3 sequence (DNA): TGTGCCAGCAGTAGGGGGCCCGGGGAGCTGTTTTTT.

CDR3 region: CASSLNAGTKDEFF. In DNA form, the CDR3 reads TGCGCCAGCAGCTTGAACGCCGGGACTAAGGATGAGTTCTTC. The V call is TRBV5-1, the J call TRBJ2-1; 7 bases are a match to TRBD2. The germline CDR1 and CDR2 sequences are SGHRS and YFSETQ. Losses at the gene ends were 1 base for V and 14 bases for J; bases not matched to a gene: 12. The length of the CDR3 is 14 residues.

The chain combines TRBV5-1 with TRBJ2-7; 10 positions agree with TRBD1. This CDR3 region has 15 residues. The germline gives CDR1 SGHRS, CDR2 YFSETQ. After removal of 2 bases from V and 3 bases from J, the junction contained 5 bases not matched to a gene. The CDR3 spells CASSFGTGAFYEQYF. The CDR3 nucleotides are TGCGCCAGCAGCTTTGGGACAGGGGCCTTCTACGAGCAGTACTTC.

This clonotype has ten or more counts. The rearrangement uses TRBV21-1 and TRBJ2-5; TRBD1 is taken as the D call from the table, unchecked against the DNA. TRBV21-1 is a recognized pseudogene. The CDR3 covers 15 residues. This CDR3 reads CASSNFGGLGETQYF. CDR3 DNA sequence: TGTGCCAGCAGCAATTTTGGGGGACTGGGAGAGACCCAGTACTTC.

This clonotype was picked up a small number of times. The CDR3 coding sequence is TGTGCCAGCAGCCCTAATCCGCAACCTAATGAAAAACTGTTTTTT. It encodes CASSPNPQPNEKLFF. The chain uses TRBV11-2 and TRBJ1-4; D gene ambiguous. Trimming stripped 5 bases from V and 3 bases from J, with 13 bases between. Germline loops: CDR1 SGHAT, CDR2 FQNNGV. The length of the CDR3 is 15 residues.

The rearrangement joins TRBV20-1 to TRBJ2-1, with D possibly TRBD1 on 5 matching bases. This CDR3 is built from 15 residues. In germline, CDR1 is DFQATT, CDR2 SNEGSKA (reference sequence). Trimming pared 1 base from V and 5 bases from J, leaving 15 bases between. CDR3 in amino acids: CSARGQGSMDNEQFF. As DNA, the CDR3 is TGCAGTGCTAGAGGGCAGGGTTCCATGGACAATGAGCAGTTCTTC.

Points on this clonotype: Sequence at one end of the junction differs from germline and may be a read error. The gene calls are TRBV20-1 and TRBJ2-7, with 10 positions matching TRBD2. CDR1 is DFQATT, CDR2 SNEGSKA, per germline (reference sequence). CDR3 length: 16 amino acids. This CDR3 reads CSARTLEREGPYDQYF. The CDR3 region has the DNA TGCAGTGCTAGGACTTTGGAGCGGGAGGGCCCCTACGACCAGTACTTC.

As DNA, the CDR3 is TGCGCCGGGACTAGCGGGACTAGTCGCACAGATACGCAGTATTTT. Encoded protein: CAGTSGTSRTDTQYF. The chain recombines TRBV10-2 with TRBJ2-3; TRBD2 matches 13 bases. CDR1 WSHSY and CDR2 SAAADI come from the germline V gene. V dropped 11 bases and J dropped 1; count of bases not matched to a gene: 6. The CDR3 covers 15 residues.

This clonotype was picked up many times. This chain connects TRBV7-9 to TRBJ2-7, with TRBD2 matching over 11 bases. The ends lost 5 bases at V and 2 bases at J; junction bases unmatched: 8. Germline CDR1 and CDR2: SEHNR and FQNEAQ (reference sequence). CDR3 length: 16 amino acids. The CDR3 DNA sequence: TGTGCCAGCAGCCCCCCCGGACTAGCGGGTCCCTACGAGCAGTACTTC. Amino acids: CASSPPGLAGPYEQYF.

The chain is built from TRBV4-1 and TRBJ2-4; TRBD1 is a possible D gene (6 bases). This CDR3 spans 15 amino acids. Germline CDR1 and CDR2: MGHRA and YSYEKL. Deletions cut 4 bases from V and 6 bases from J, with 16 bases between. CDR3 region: CASSPTDRMGNIQYF. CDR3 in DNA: TGCGCCAGCAGCCCTACCGACAGGATGGGAAACATTCAGTACTTC.

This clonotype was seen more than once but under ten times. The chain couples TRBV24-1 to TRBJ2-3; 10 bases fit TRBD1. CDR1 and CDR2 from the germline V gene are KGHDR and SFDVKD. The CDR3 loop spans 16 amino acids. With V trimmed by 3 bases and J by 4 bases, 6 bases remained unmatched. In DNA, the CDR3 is TGTGCCACCAGTGATCGGGACAGGGGAGTCGCAGATACGCAGTATTTT. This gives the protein CATSDRDRGVADTQYF.

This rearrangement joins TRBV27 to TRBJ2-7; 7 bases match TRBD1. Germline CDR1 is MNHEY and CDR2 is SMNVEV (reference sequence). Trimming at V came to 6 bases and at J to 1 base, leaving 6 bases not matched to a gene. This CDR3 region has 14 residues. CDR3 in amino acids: CASSYRGPSYEQYF. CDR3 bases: TGTGCCAGCAGCTACAGGGGTCCTTCCTACGAGCAGTACTTC.

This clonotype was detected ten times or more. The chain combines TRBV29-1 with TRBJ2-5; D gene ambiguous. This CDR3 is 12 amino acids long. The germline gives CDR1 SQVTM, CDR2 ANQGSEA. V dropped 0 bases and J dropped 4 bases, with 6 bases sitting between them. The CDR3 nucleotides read TGCAGCGTTGAAGAGGGGTCAGAGACCCAGTACTTC. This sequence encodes CSVEEGSETQYF.